Listed here are 8 T cell receptor beta chains from one sample, sequenced in a study of shared clonotypes between healthy human individuals. The table came from immunoSEQ multiplex PCR; TCRdb's copy has only in-frame clones and leaves some out. The sample includes some 1,100,000 clones, about 80% of them seen just once. The sequencing input was memory CD4+ T cells from PBMCs. Subset here: CD45RA-negative fraction. The receptors originated from a man aged 18 to 30 in good health. Some clones in this sample may be carry-over from other donors' samples.

A remark on this clone: A much larger clone is a single base away; this may be a read error. Other DNA sequences in the same sample also yield this CDR3. J is TRBJ1-5 and V is TRBV28; a possible D gene is TRBD1 (5 bases). Germline V gene lookup returns CDR1 MDHEN and CDR2 SYDVKM. Trimming stripped 4 bases from V and 4 bases from J, with 5 bases between. The CDR3 runs to 12 residues. The CDR3 nucleotides are TGTGCCAGCAGTTGGGGGAATCAGCCCCAGCATTTT. It codes for CASSWGNQPQHF.

This clone was seen a single time. V and J are TRBV28 and TRBJ2-5; D tentatively fits TRBD1 or TRBD2 (5 bases each). Per the germline V gene, CDR1 is MDHEN and CDR2 is SYDVKM. Deletions cut 1 base from V and 11 bases from J, with 17 bases between. The CDR3 consists of 14 residues. The CDR3 loop is CASSLSGTPRGQYF. CDR3 sequence (DNA): TGTGCCAGCAGTTTATCCGGGACCCCCCGAGGGCAGTACTTC.

The rearrangement links TRBV28 to TRBJ1-5; perhaps TRBD1 as D (5 bases). Germline V gene data show CDR1 as MDHEN and CDR2 as SYDVKM. The CDR3 consists of 16 residues. V shed 2 bases and J shed 4 bases, with 15 bases lying between them. In DNA, the CDR3 is TGTGCCAGCAGTTTAGTGGGCCAGGGTCGAAATCAGCCCCAGCATTTT. Amino acid sequence: CASSLVGQGRNQPQHF.

The V gene is TRBV29-1, the J gene TRBJ2-3, with TRBD1 matching over 9 bases. Germline V gene data show CDR1 as SQVTM and CDR2 as ANQGSEA. V lost 7 bases, J lost 5 bases, and 10 bases stayed unmatched. This CDR3 has 14 residues. CDR3 DNA sequence: TGCAGCGGGGACAGGGCCATGGGGGTAGATACGCAGTATTTT. It codes for CSGDRAMGVDTQYF.

Notes on this clone: The sample has other DNA sequences that encode this CDR3 too. The chain has TRBV18 and TRBJ2-5, with TRBD2 matching over 13 bases. Germline V lookup: CDR1 KGHSH, CDR2 LQKENI. This CDR3 contains 15 residues. Trimming took 6 bases from V and 2 from J; bases not matched to a gene: 3. The CDR3 region is CASSPGLAGQETQYF. CDR3 in DNA: TGTGCCAGCTCTCCGGGACTAGCGGGACAAGAGACCCAGTACTTC.

The table lists this clone with a count of one. The chain has TRBV10-3 and TRBJ2-1; 7 bases line up with TRBD2. This CDR3 has 15 amino acids. Trimming removed 5 bases from V and 8 bases from J; junction bases left unmatched: 12. Germline V lookup: CDR1 ENHRY, CDR2 SYGVKD. CDR3 loop: CAISLSAGTSDEQFF. The DNA of the CDR3 is TGTGCCATCAGTCTCTCAGCGGGGACGTCGGATGAGCAGTTCTTC.

The genes are TRBV5-1 and TRBJ2-3, with D possibly called TRBD1 or TRBD2 (6 bases each). The CDR3 loop spans 16 amino acids. The V end lost 4 bases, the J end lost 0 bases, and 15 bases lay between the germline ends. Germline loops: CDR1 SGHRS, CDR2 YFSETQ. CDR3 loop: CASSRLDSGSTDTQYF. CDR3 nucleotides: TGCGCCAGCAGCCGGTTGGACAGCGGGAGCACAGATACGCAGTATTTT.

There are a few counts of this clone. This sequence joins TRBV5-1 and TRBJ1-4, with D hard to call. CDR3 length: 16 amino acids. The germline V gene encodes CDR1 SGHRS and CDR2 YFSETQ. V was trimmed by 0 bases and J by 0 bases, leaving 9 bases between them. This chain's CDR3 is CASSLASGATNEKLFF. In DNA form, the CDR3 reads TGCGCCAGCAGCTTGGCCTCTGGTGCAACTAATGAAAAACTGTTTTTT.